One sample yielded the 26 T cell receptor beta chains listed below, sequenced in a study of cytomegalovirus exposure and HLA in healthy donors. PCR used 60 Vbeta primers and 13 Jbeta primers. The method was immunoSEQ multiplex PCR; TCRdb's version includes in-frame clones alone and lacks a portion of them. The sample lists 200,000 to 250,000 clones; more than 75% were seen once. Sequencing was performed on PBMCs. These receptors all come from a human donor in good health.

This clone was seen a few times. J is TRBJ2-7 and V is TRBV7-9, with D maybe TRBD1 (6 bases). Germline V gene data show CDR1 as SEHNR and CDR2 as FQNEAQ (reference sequence). V lost 3 bases and J lost 0, with 9 bases in between. The CDR3 is 14 residues long. The CDR3 protein is CASSFGQNSYEQYF. DNA for the CDR3: TGTGCCAGCAGCTTCGGACAGAACTCCTACGAGCAGTACTTC. Supplemented by reference TRBV7-9 and TRBJ2-7, the full variable domain reads DTGVSQNPRHKITKRGQNVTFRCDPISEHNRLYWYRQTLGQGPEFLTYFQNEAQLEKSRLLSDRFSAERPKGSFSTLEIQRTEQGDSAMYLCASSFGQNSYEQYFGPGTRLTVT.

The chain carries TRBV2 and TRBJ1-6; the D gene is possibly TRBD1 (6 bases). The CDR3 has 13 amino acids. Germline assignment: CDR1 SNHLY and CDR2 FYNNEI. Deletions cut 9 bases from V and 14 bases from J, with 20 bases between. Here the CDR3 DNA reads TGTGCCAGTCAATCGGACAGCAACTTAGCCCTCCACTTT. Its protein is CASQSDSNLALHF.

This clone was found once. The CDR3 sequence is CSVGGGAPDRNEQFF. DNA of the CDR3: TGCAGCGTTGGTGGAGGAGCCCCTGATAGGAATGAGCAGTTCTTC. The gene calls are TRBV29-1 and TRBJ2-1, with a tentative D call TRBD2 (5 bases). Trimming took off 4 bases at V and 7 bases at J, with 20 bases between the two ends. CDR3 length equals 15 residues. The germline CDR1 and CDR2 sequences are SQVTM and ANQGSEA.

This rearrangement joins TRBV4-1 to TRBJ2-7; no clear D. Germline V CDR1 and CDR2: MGHRA, YSYEKL. V was trimmed by 0 bases and J by 6 bases, leaving 12 bases between them. The CDR3 sequence is 14 residues long. The CDR3 nucleotides read TGCGCCAGCAGCCAAGAAATGACTCCCGTCGAGCAGTACTTC. This encodes CASSQEMTPVEQYF.

This chain connects TRBV11-1 to TRBJ1-1; D is uncertain. The length of the CDR3 is 13 residues. V lost 8 bases and J lost 2, with 12 bases in between. The germline V gene encodes CDR1 SGHAT and CDR2 FQDESV (reference sequence). CDR3 protein: CASEEGHNTEAFF. In DNA, the CDR3 is TGTGCCAGCGAGGAGGGCCACAACACTGAAGCTTTCTTT. Using reference TRBV11-1 and TRBJ1-1 for the parts outside the CDR3, the full variable domain is EAEVAQSPRYKITEKSQAVAFWCDPISGHATLYWYRQILGQGPELLVQFQDESVVDDSQLPKDRFSAERLKGVDSTLKIQPAELGDSAMYLCASEEGHNTEAFFGQGTRLTVV.

The J gene is TRBJ2-2, the V gene TRBV7-9; 13 bases line up with TRBD2. The CDR3 has 18 residues. CDR1 is SEHNR and CDR2 is FQNEAQ in the germline V gene (reference sequence). Trimming cost V 6 bases and J 2 bases; bases outside gene matches: 9. CDR3: CASSFPTSGRGNTGELFF. Here the CDR3 DNA reads TGTGCCAGCAGTTTCCCTACTAGCGGGAGGGGAAACACCGGGGAGCTGTTTTTT.

This chain links TRBV5-8 with TRBJ1-4, with D tentatively TRBD1 (6 bases). The CDR3 has 14 amino acids. Germline loops: CDR1 SGHTS, CDR2 YDEGEE. Trimming took off 3 bases at V and 4 bases at J, with 10 bases between the two ends. The CDR3 sequence: CASSWDTINEKLFF. In DNA, the CDR3 is TGTGCCAGCAGCTGGGACACCATTAATGAAAAACTGTTTTTT.

This clone was seen a single time. Here the CDR3 reads CASSVTGEDTGELFF. The CDR3, as DNA: TGTGCCAGCTCCGTGACAGGGGAGGACACCGGGGAGCTGTTTTTT. The chain has TRBV18 and TRBJ2-2, with 8 positions matching TRBD1. Looked up from germline, CDR1 is KGHSH and CDR2 is LQKENI. After removal of 6 bases from V and 3 bases from J, the junction contained 6 bases not matched to a gene. This CDR3 spans 15 amino acids.

The CDR3 protein is CASSPGLAVNNEQFF. DNA for the CDR3: TGTGCCAGCAGCCCGGGACTAGCGGTGAACAATGAGCAGTTCTTC. The V and J genes are TRBV6-5 and TRBJ2-1; the match to TRBD2 covers 11 bases. Germline V gives CDR1 MNHEY, CDR2 SVGAGI. The CDR3 length is 15 residues. Trimming removed 6 bases from V and 5 bases from J; junction bases left unmatched: 6.

This clone has just a few counts. This rearrangement joins TRBV5-1 to TRBJ2-1; 11 bases line up with TRBD2. V trimming: 4 bases; J trimming: 8 bases; junction bases outside the gene matches: 11. Germline V gives CDR1 SGHRS, CDR2 YFSETQ. CDR3 length equals 16 residues. The CDR3 nucleotides are TGCGCCAGCAGCCGAATTACTAGCGGGAGCGTCGATGAGCAGTTCTTC. This encodes CASSRITSGSVDEQFF.

The rearrangement joins TRBV2 to TRBJ2-1; D not certain. The CDR3 contains 15 residues. CDR1 is SNHLY, CDR2 FYNNEI, per germline. Trimming took 3 bases from V and 8 from J, leaving 17 bases between them. The CDR3 nucleotides read TGTGCCAGCAGTGAGATTCGGAGAAAGGTCCATGAGCAGTTCTTC. Translation: CASSEIRRKVHEQFF.

In its sample, this clone was seen once. V is TRBV4-3 and J is TRBJ2-2; 10 bases are a match to TRBD2. Germline trimming cut 1 base from V and 8 bases from J; bases unmatched to any gene: 22. Germline values: CDR1 LGHNA, CDR2 YSLEER. The CDR3 has 21 residues. The CDR3 region has the DNA TGCGCCAGCAGCCAAGTTGGGATCTTACGCGGGGCTAGCGGGAGTTGGGGGGAGCTGTTTTTT. It specifies CASSQVGILRGASGSWGELFF.

CDR3 residues: CASSLIGGFSYEQYF. The CDR3, as DNA: TGTGCCAGCAGCTTAATAGGGGGCTTCTCCTACGAGCAGTACTTC. V gene TRBV7-8 combines with J gene TRBJ2-5; 7 bases agree with TRBD1. The end of the DNA fits TRBJ2-7 better, so the J call may be wrong. From germline, CDR1 is SGHVS and CDR2 FQNEAQ. The CDR3 consists of 15 residues.

This clone has only one observation. The chain carries TRBV5-1 and TRBJ2-2; tentatively, D is TRBD2 (6 bases). Per the germline V gene, CDR1 is SGHRS and CDR2 is YFSETQ. The CDR3 is made up of 15 amino acids. The germline V and J ends were trimmed by 4 bases and 4 bases, with 14 bases remaining between them. CDR3: CASSQEGRGTGELFF. The DNA for the CDR3 is TGCGCCAGCAGCCAGGAGGGACGCGGCACCGGGGAGCTGTTTTTT.

This clone has only one observation. The rearrangement links TRBV28 to TRBJ2-2, with 11 bases matching TRBD2. The V and J ends lost 4 bases and 3 bases, in that order; junction bases with no gene match: 7. Germline values: CDR1 MDHEN, CDR2 SYDVKM. The CDR3 runs to 17 residues. CDR3 amino acids: CASSSLGLAAYTGELFF. The CDR3 DNA follows: TGTGCCAGCAGTTCCCTGGGACTAGCGGCCTACACCGGGGAGCTGTTTTTT.

This clone was counted a single time. The chain is built from TRBV28 and TRBJ1-1; D might be TRBD1 (6 bases). Trimming shortened V by 1 base and J by 12 bases, and 12 bases separated the two germline ends. From germline, CDR1 is MDHEN and CDR2 SYDVKM. There are 12 residues in the CDR3. The CDR3 loop is CASSLYRAKTFF. The DNA for the CDR3 is TGTGCCAGCAGTTTATACAGGGCCAAAACTTTCTTT.

The V call is TRBV9, the J call TRBJ1-1, with D tentatively TRBD1 (5 bases). V was shortened by 3 bases and J by 1 base, with 13 bases between the two germline ends. Germline CDR1 SGDLS, CDR2 YYNGEE. This CDR3 contains 15 residues. The CDR3 spells CASSADVGPNTEAFF. The CDR3 coding sequence is TGTGCCAGCAGCGCGGACGTGGGGCCGAACACTGAAGCTTTCTTT.

The chain is built from TRBV5-1 and TRBJ2-7; a weak D match, TRBD1 (7 bases). This CDR3 is built from 14 residues. The germline gives CDR1 SGHRS, CDR2 YFSETQ. Trimming removed 3 bases from V and 7 bases from J, with 17 bases in between. The DNA for the CDR3 is TGCGCCAGCAGCTCGTTCAGGGGGGTTGAGGAGCAGTACTTC. This translates into CASSSFRGVEEQYF.

V usage is TRBV5-1 and J usage is TRBJ2-6, with unresolved D. The germline V gene has CDR1 SGHRS and CDR2 YFSETQ. This CDR3 region has 15 residues. Trimming left V 2 bases short and J 2 bases short, with 8 bases between. In DNA, the CDR3 is TGCGCCAGCAGCTTAGTGGTAGCTGGGGCCAACGTCCTGACTTTC. The encoded protein is CASSLVVAGANVLTF.

V gene TRBV5-1 combines with J gene TRBJ1-6; 9 bases match TRBD1. CDR3 length: 15 amino acids. CDR1 is SGHRS, CDR2 YFSETQ, per germline. The V gene end was trimmed by 3 bases and the J gene end by 6 bases; junction bases not matched to a gene: 4. The chain's CDR3 is CASSWGTGTNSPLHF. CDR3 DNA: TGCGCCAGCAGCTGGGGGACAGGGACTAATTCACCCCTCCACTTT.

The chain links TRBV4-1 to TRBJ1-5; TRBD1 might be the D (6 bases). This CDR3 has 16 residues. Germline CDR1 is MGHRA and CDR2 is YSYEKL. The V end was cut by 8 bases, the J end by 2 bases, with 19 bases between. For the CDR3, the DNA is TGCGCCAGCCGACGACAGGACCTATTCGGCAATCAGCCCCAGCATTTT. Its translation is CASRRQDLFGNQPQHF.

J is TRBJ1-2 and V is TRBV27; 7 bases map to TRBD1. This CDR3 comprises 15 residues. Germline V lookup: CDR1 MNHEY, CDR2 SMNVEV (reference sequence). V lost 6 bases to trimming and J lost 2 bases; unmatched junction nucleotides: 9. The CDR3 region has the DNA TGTGCCAGCAGCCTATATACAGGGGTGAACTATGGCTACACCTTC. The encoded protein is CASSLYTGVNYGYTF.

The V gene is TRBV27, the J gene TRBJ2-5; TRBD2 aligns across 13 bases. Judging by the DNA end, TRBJ2-7 fits better; the J call may be wrong. The germline gives CDR1 MNHEY, CDR2 SMNVEV (reference sequence). This CDR3 spans 16 amino acids. The CDR3, as DNA: TGTGCCAGCAGTACACGACTAGCGGGAGGATCAGGCGAGCAGTACTTC. Amino acid sequence: CASSTRLAGGSGEQYF.

The chain links TRBV4-1 to TRBJ2-7, with TRBD2 matching 11 bases. Germline CDR1 reads MGHRA; CDR2 reads YSYEKL. Trimming cost V 1 base and J 3 bases; bases outside gene matches: 11. The CDR3 contains 18 residues. This CDR3 reads CASSQGAPGTSGLYEQYF. The CDR3 DNA reads TGCGCCAGCAGCCAAGGGGCGCCCGGGACTAGCGGACTCTACGAGCAGTACTTC.

This chain connects TRBV5-1 to TRBJ2-1; 7 nucleotides align to TRBD2. CDR1 and CDR2 (germline): SGHRS, YFSETQ. This CDR3 region has 18 residues. Germline trimming cut 1 base from V and 5 bases from J; bases unmatched to any gene: 15. CDR3 nucleotides: TGCGCCAGCAGCTTGTCATTCGGGGATCTAGCGGATCACAATGAGCAGTTCTTC. Translated: CASSLSFGDLADHNEQFF.

This chain uses TRBV6-6 with TRBJ1-2; TRBD1 aligns across 9 bases. Germline values: CDR1 MNHNY, CDR2 SVGAGI (reference sequence). This CDR3 spans 16 amino acids. Germline trimming cut 0 bases from V and 7 bases from J; bases unmatched to any gene: 9. This CDR3 is CASSYSGGDRVGGYTF. CDR3 nucleotides: TGTGCCAGCAGTTACTCTGGCGGGGACAGGGTTGGTGGCTACACCTTC.